This TCR beta chain was recovered during a study of OX40 agonist ivuxolimab in advanced cancers. Study summary: Partial responses were observed in three patients, of whom one had hepatocellular carcinoma and two had cutaneous melanoma.

No patient had autoimmune disease or received systemic immunosuppression. Patients had blood sampled at baseline and again on cycle 4 day 1 and cycle 7 day 1. Only in-frame clones appear in the TCRdb table, and some are missing; sequencing was by immunoSEQ multiplex PCR. The sample contains 55,000 to 70,000 clones, around 83% of which appear only once. This sample comprised CD4+ or CD8+ T cells sorted from blood, obtained in a trial of the OX40 agonist ivuxolimab. This TCR was sampled from an adult with an advanced solid tumor such as melanoma, head and neck, liver or kidney cancer.

The CDR3 here is CASSTGQGGNTEAFF. The CDR3 DNA sequence: TGTGCCAGCAGCACGGGACAGGGGGGGAACACTGAAGCTTTCTTT. The chain couples TRBV21-1 to TRBJ1-1; the DNA was not used to check the table's D call, TRBD1. TRBV21-1 is recorded as a pseudogene. CDR3 size: 15 residues.